The entry that follows covers one T cell receptor (beta chain) sequence. Its specificity is not known. With V trimmed by 8 bases and J by 3 bases, 10 bases remained unmatched. This CDR3 region has 15 residues. Germline V gene lookup returns CDR1 MNHEY and CDR2 SMNVEV (reference sequence). Data came from immunoSEQ multiplex PCR; TCRdb stores just in-frame clones and leaves some out. The sample shows 2.5 million or so clones, around nine tenths of them seen only once. This record belongs to a study of shared clonotypes between healthy human individuals. Study-wide findings and caveats: Limitation of the genetic and exposure-history diversity represented came from the few donors.

The chain joins TRBV27 to TRBJ2-3; 8 bases align to TRBD2. Sequencing was carried out using naive CD4+ T cells sorted from blood. Subset specified: CD45RA+ positively selected. The source of this sequence is a man aged 18-30 years in good health. The CDR3 sequence: CASGSGGGKTDTQYF. CDR3 sequence (DNA): TGTGCCAGCGGCTCGGGCGGGGGGAAAACAGATACGCAGTATTTT.